Below are 15 T cell receptor beta chains sequenced from a single sample in a study of cytomegalovirus exposure and HLA in healthy donors. Assay used: immunoSEQ multiplex PCR; TCRdb lists only in-frame clones, some missing. The sample has 280,000 or so clones; more than 75% are singletons. Sequenced: PBMCs. All receptors come from a woman under 30 in good health and CMV-seronegative.

V is TRBV5-8 and J is TRBJ1-1; D is perhaps TRBD1 (5 bases). CDR1 SGHTS and CDR2 YDEGEE come from the germline V gene. The CDR3 has 14 amino acids. V gave up 2 bases and J gave up 4 bases, with 12 bases separating them. The CDR3 region has the DNA TGTGCCAGCAGCTTCACAGGCATAGGCACTGAAGCTTTCTTT. Translated, it gives CASSFTGIGTEAFF. The entire variable domain, with the rest obtained from reference TRBV5-8 and TRBJ1-1, is as follows: EAGVTQSPTHLIKTRGQQATLRCSPISGHTSVYWYQQALGLGLQFLLWYDEGEERNRGNFPPRFSGRQFPNYSSELNVNALELEDSALYLCASSFTGIGTEAFFGQGTRLTVV.

This chain joins TRBV29-1 and TRBJ2-3, with no clear D. Germline V lookup: CDR1 SQVTM, CDR2 ANQGSEA. V lost 3 bases, J lost 3 bases, and 7 bases lay in between. The length of the CDR3 is 12 residues. The CDR3 nucleotides are TGCAGCGTTGAGATACAGACAGATACGCAGTATTTT. Translating gives CSVEIQTDTQYF.

V is TRBV4-2 and J is TRBJ2-2; 12 bases align to TRBD2. CDR3 size: 17 residues. From germline, CDR1 is LGHNA and CDR2 YNFKEQ. V was pared by 0 bases and J by 6 bases, with 5 bases of the junction left unmatched. CDR3 coding DNA: TGTGCCAGCAGCCAAGATTGGACTAGCGGGATCCCCGGGGAGCTGTTTTTT. Amino acid sequence: CASSQDWTSGIPGELFF.

The J gene is TRBJ2-1, the V gene TRBV15; TRBD2 matches at 13 bases. CDR3 length equals 17 residues. V shed 5 bases, J shed 8 bases, and the junction held 12 bases outside the gene matches. Looked up from germline, CDR1 is LNHNV and CDR2 is YYDKDF (reference sequence). CDR3 in amino acids: CATSSRTSGRFGDEQFF. CDR3 nucleotides: TGTGCCACCAGCTCAAGGACTAGCGGGAGATTTGGCGATGAGCAGTTCTTC. Using reference TRBV15 and TRBJ2-1 for the parts outside the CDR3, the full variable domain is DAMVIQNPRYQVTQFGKPVTLSCSQTLNHNVMYWYQQKSSQAPKLLFHYYDKDFNNEADTPDNFQSRRPNTSFCFLDIRSPGLGDTAMYLCATSSRTSGRFGDEQFFGPGTRLTVL.

The V call is TRBV28, the J call TRBJ1-5; 7 nucleotides match TRBD1. CDR1 is MDHEN and CDR2 is SYDVKM in the germline V gene. Losses at the gene ends were 3 bases for V and 8 bases for J; bases not matched to a gene: 4. This CDR3 has 13 residues. CDR3 amino acids: CASSLTGMEPQHF. The CDR3 coding sequence is TGTGCCAGCAGTTTGACAGGGATGGAGCCCCAGCATTTT. The full variable domain, in which reference TRBV28 and TRBJ1-5 provide the parts outside the CDR3, is DVKVTQSSRYLVKRTGEKVFLECVQDMDHENMFWYRQDPGLGLRLIYFSYDVKMKEKGDIPEGYSVSREKKERFSLILESASTNQTSMYLCASSLTGMEPQHFGDGTRLSIL.

CDR3 nucleotides: TGTGCCAGCAGTGAAGCGGGGCAGGGAAGTGGTGAAAAACTGTTTTTT. Translation gives CASSEAGQGSGEKLFF. This rearrangement joins TRBV6-1 to TRBJ1-4; TRBD1 is a possible D gene (5 bases). Per the germline V gene, CDR1 is MNHNS and CDR2 is SASEGT. V lost 0 bases and J 7 bases, leaving 15 bases between the germline ends. The CDR3 loop spans 16 amino acids.

The chain combines TRBV6-5 with TRBJ2-7; 7 bases align to TRBD1. V dropped 8 bases and J dropped 1; count of bases not matched to a gene: 5. Germline-derived CDR1 and CDR2 are MNHEY and SVGAGI. The length of the CDR3 is 13 residues. The CDR3 region is CASRGDSSYEQYF. The CDR3 nucleotides are TGTGCCAGCCGAGGGGACAGTTCCTACGAGCAGTACTTC.

This clone was seen only a few times. This chain joins TRBV5-1 and TRBJ2-7; a weak D match, TRBD2 (5 bases). The CDR3 runs 14 residues. Trimming shortened V by 5 bases and J by 0 bases, and 12 bases separated the two germline ends. CDR1 and CDR2 (germline): SGHRS, YFSETQ. The CDR3 DNA sequence: TGCGCCAGCAGGATAGCGCTTAGCTCCTACGAGCAGTACTTC. Translation: CASRIALSSYEQYF. The full variable domain, in which reference TRBV5-1 and TRBJ2-7 provide the parts outside the CDR3, is KAGVTQTPRYLIKTRGQQVTLSCSPISGHRSVSWYQQTPGQGLQFLFEYFSETQRNKGNFPGRFSGRQFSNSRSEMNVSTLELGDSALYLCASRIALSSYEQYFGPGTRLTVT.

V is TRBV19 and J is TRBJ1-5; possible D gene TRBD1, 6 bases. In germline, CDR1 is LNHDA, CDR2 SQIVND (reference sequence). The CDR3 runs to 16 residues. V lost 4 bases, J lost 5 bases, and 18 bases lay in between. CDR3 bases: TGTGCCAGTAGTACCCGCGGTGGGGGCCCGTATCAGCCCCAGCATTTT. This encodes CASSTRGGGPYQPQHF.

The chain joins TRBV27 to TRBJ2-7; 7 positions match TRBD2. V lost 2 bases and J lost 4; bases outside the gene matches: 5. The CDR3 is 14 residues long. CDR1 and CDR2 (germline): MNHEY, SMNVEV (reference sequence). The CDR3 reads CASSLVGREYEQYF. DNA for the CDR3: TGTGCCAGCAGTTTAGTGGGGCGGGAGTACGAGCAGTACTTC.

The chain couples TRBV7-3 to TRBJ2-1; D unclear. V shed 2 bases and J shed 5 bases, with 13 bases lying between them. In germline, CDR1 is SGHTA, CDR2 FQGTGA. The CDR3 runs to 15 residues. The CDR3 loop is CASSLPDSRNNEQFF. The CDR3 DNA reads TGTGCCAGCAGCTTACCTGACTCACGAAACAATGAGCAGTTCTTC.

The chain uses TRBV4-3 and TRBJ2-5, with D perhaps TRBD2 (6 bases). This CDR3 comprises 16 residues. From germline, CDR1 is LGHNA and CDR2 YSLEER. The V end lost 3 bases, the J end lost 2 bases, and 16 bases lay between the germline ends. This chain's CDR3 is CASSHTRDLGQETQYF. Here the CDR3 DNA reads TGCGCCAGCAGCCATACCCGGGACTTAGGGCAAGAGACCCAGTACTTC.

This chain joins TRBV19 and TRBJ2-7; 7 nucleotides agree with TRBD1. Germline values: CDR1 LNHDA, CDR2 SQIVND (reference sequence). CDR3 length: 13 residues. V shed 5 bases and J 7 bases; nucleotides not matched to a gene: 8. CDR3 in amino acids: CASSQTGAREQYF. CDR3 coding DNA: TGTGCCAGTAGTCAAACAGGGGCGAGGGAGCAGTACTTC. The entire variable domain, with the rest obtained from reference TRBV19 and TRBJ2-7, is as follows: DGGITQSPKYLFRKEGQNVTLSCEQNLNHDAMYWYRQDPGQGLRLIYYSQIVNDFQKGDIAEGYSVSREKKESFPLTVTSAQKNPTAFYLCASSQTGAREQYFGPGTRLTVT.

The chain carries TRBV27 and TRBJ2-7, with a possible D match to TRBD2 (5 bases). Trimming took 0 bases from V and 2 from J, leaving 14 bases between them. The CDR3 length is 16 residues. CDR1 MNHEY and CDR2 SMNVEV come from the germline V gene (reference sequence). The CDR3 region is CASSLSNPLAPYEQYF. The CDR3, as DNA: TGTGCCAGCAGTTTATCTAATCCCCTAGCCCCCTACGAGCAGTACTTC.

The chain employs TRBV28 and TRBJ1-2; possibly TRBD1 for D (5 bases). The CDR3 sequence is 17 residues long. Trimming took 5 bases from V and 4 from J, leaving 23 bases between them. Per the germline V gene, CDR1 is MDHEN and CDR2 is SYDVKM. The CDR3 here is CASSPRLLGPSSYGYTF. For the CDR3, the DNA is TGTGCCAGCAGTCCCCGCTTGTTGGGGCCCTCTTCCTATGGCTACACCTTC.